This T cell receptor beta chain was recovered during a study of cytomegalovirus exposure and HLA in healthy donors. 13 Jbeta primers and 60 Vbeta primers were used for the PCR. This table comes from immunoSEQ multiplex PCR, and its TCRdb copy is limited to in-frame clones, with some not included. The data show about 92,000 clones, 69% seen once. Sequencing was performed on PBMCs. The sequence was obtained from a man aged 45-65 years in good health and CMV-seronegative.

For the CDR3, the DNA is TGCGCCAGCAGCCGGAGGGGACAGGGTGACTATGGCTACACCTTC. Protein product: CASSRRGQGDYGYTF. This sequence joins TRBV5-1 and TRBJ1-2; 9 bases are shared with TRBD1. The germline V gene has CDR1 SGHRS and CDR2 YFSETQ. The CDR3 runs to 15 residues. With V trimmed by 4 bases and J by 3 bases, 7 bases remained unmatched.